Listed below are T cell receptor beta chains from one sample, sequenced in a study of beta chain features in type 1 diabetes. Sequencing was performed with immunoSEQ multiplex PCR; in TCRdb, only in-frame clones are kept and a portion is missing. The data show some 370,000 clones, with around a tenth seen just once and roughly 0.6% held by the top ten. Sequences were obtained from central memory CD4+ T cells from blood. The receptors were sampled from a man younger than 45 with type 1 diabetes. Both conserved end residues are part of each CDR3. Fields, in order: CDR3 DNA, CDR3 protein, CDR3 length, D gene, clone size, J gene, V gene. D genes are given only for firm matches. Clone size, where shown, is once, few, many, or a class for clones that have expanded.

CDR3 DNA: TGTGCCAGCCTTAGACAGGGTATATACTACGAGCAGTACTTC
CDR3 protein: CASLRQGIYYEQYF
CDR3 length: 14
D gene: TRBD1
clone size: NA
J gene: TRBJ2-7
V gene: TRBV28

CDR3 DNA: TGTGCCAGCAGCGGAGGTCCCCAGGGTGAAGCTTTCTTT
CDR3 protein: CASSGGPQGEAFF
CDR3 length: 13
D gene: NA
clone size: NA
J gene: TRBJ1-1
V gene: TRBV9

CDR3 DNA: TGCGCCAGCAGCTTTGGACAGCAAGAGACCCAGTACTTC
CDR3 protein: CASSFGQQETQYF
CDR3 length: 13
D gene: NA
clone size: NA
J gene: TRBJ2-5
V gene: TRBV5-1

CDR3 DNA: TGTGCCAGCAGTTTAGTTGACACTGAAGCTTTCTTT
CDR3 protein: CASSLVDTEAFF
CDR3 length: 12
D gene: NA
clone size: few
J gene: TRBJ1-1
V gene: TRBV28

CDR3 DNA: TGCGCCAGCAGCTTGGGGACAGGGGAATCCCAGTTCTTC
CDR3 protein: CASSLGTGESQFF
CDR3 length: 13
D gene: TRBD1
clone size: few
J gene: TRBJ2-1
V gene: TRBV5-1

CDR3 DNA: TGTGCCAGCAGTCGGGACCGCTCCAATAATGAAAAACTGTTTTTT
CDR3 protein: CASSRDRSNNEKLFF
CDR3 length: 15
D gene: NA
clone size: NA
J gene: TRBJ1-4
V gene: TRBV6-1

CDR3 DNA: TGTGCCAGCAGTTCCGCCACCTCTATACGGGAGGGGGAAGTGTACTTC
CDR3 protein: CASSSATSIREGEVYF
CDR3 length: 16
D gene: TRBD2
clone size: many
J gene: TRBJ2-7
V gene: TRBV28

CDR3 DNA: TGTGCCAGCCTGGCGGGAGCCACAGATACGCAGTATTTT
CDR3 protein: CASLAGATDTQYF
CDR3 length: 13
D gene: TRBD2
clone size: NA
J gene: TRBJ2-3
V gene: TRBV6-6

CDR3 DNA: TGTGCCAGCAGCCTCCAACCTCGAGAGACCCAGTACTTC
CDR3 protein: CASSLQPRETQYF
CDR3 length: 13
D gene: NA
clone size: many
J gene: TRBJ2-5
V gene: TRBV7-2

CDR3 DNA: TGTGCCAGCAGCTTACTGGGACAGGGGGGAGAGACCCAGTACTTC
CDR3 protein: CASSLLGQGGETQYF
CDR3 length: 15
D gene: TRBD1
clone size: few
J gene: TRBJ2-5
V gene: TRBV5-6

CDR3 DNA: TGTGCCAGCAGCTTAGCAGCCAGGTCGAGAGGAAACACCATATATTTT
CDR3 protein: CASSLAARSRGNTIYF
CDR3 length: 16
D gene: NA
clone size: few
J gene: TRBJ1-3
V gene: TRBV11-2